These 19 T cell receptor beta chains were all obtained from the same sample, sequenced in a study of blood T cell repertoires in COVID-19. The data were produced by immunoSEQ multiplex PCR, yet TCRdb's version contains in-frame clones alone and is incomplete. The sample has roughly 220,000 clones; more than 65% are singletons. Sequenced material: peripheral blood. The receptors here all came from a woman between 40 and 55 years old who had recovered from COVID-19.

The chain combines TRBV27 with TRBJ2-7, with 8 nucleotides matching TRBD1. The CDR3 spans 18 residues. V gave up 7 bases and J gave up 6 bases; unmatched junction bases: 23. CDR1 and CDR2 (germline): MNHEY, SMNVEV (reference sequence). The CDR3 reads CASTNIQGAWGHTGEQYF. In nucleotides, the CDR3 is TGTGCCAGCACGAATATCCAGGGGGCATGGGGCCATACGGGCGAGCAGTACTTC.

J is TRBJ1-1 and V is TRBV12-5, with TRBD1 matching over 7 bases. Trimming cost V 1 base and J 0 bases; bases outside gene matches: 8. The germline V gene encodes CDR1 LGHNT and CDR2 FRNRAP. The CDR3 spans 17 residues. The CDR3 sequence: CASGLGQGGIMNTEAFF. Here the CDR3 DNA reads TGTGCTAGTGGTTTGGGACAGGGTGGGATAATGAACACTGAAGCTTTCTTT.

The CDR3 region has the DNA TGTGCTAGTGGTCCACAGGGCTTCGGCGACACTGAAGCTTTCTTT. This sequence encodes CASGPQGFGDTEAFF. V is TRBV12-5 and J is TRBJ1-1, with a possible D match to TRBD1 (6 bases). The CDR3 is 15 amino acids. CDR1 LGHNT and CDR2 FRNRAP come from the germline V gene. The germline V and J ends were trimmed by 5 bases and 3 bases, with 16 bases remaining between them.

This sequence joins TRBV4-3 and TRBJ2-3; 12 bases are a match to TRBD2. In germline, CDR1 is LGHNA, CDR2 YSLEER. Trimming cost V 2 bases and J 4 bases; bases outside gene matches: 4. CDR3 length: 16 amino acids. CDR3 loop: CASSQLLAGGSDTQYF. CDR3 nucleotides: TGCGCCAGCAGCCAACTTCTAGCGGGGGGGTCAGATACGCAGTATTTT.

V gene TRBV6-5 combines with J gene TRBJ1-5, with 8 bases matching TRBD1. This CDR3 has 13 amino acids. Trimming took 7 bases from V and 7 from J; bases not matched to a gene: 6. Germline V gene data show CDR1 as MNHEY and CDR2 as SVGAGI. The CDR3 bases are TGTGCCAGCAATGGACAGGGTAACCAGCCCCAGCATTTT. It specifies CASNGQGNQPQHF.

This sequence joins TRBV3-1 (or the pseudogene TRBV3-2) and TRBJ1-3, with a weak D call TRBD1 (5 bases). CDR1 and CDR2 from the germline V gene are LGHDT and YNNKEL (reference sequence). V dropped 1 base and J dropped 4 bases, with 8 bases sitting between them. The CDR3 loop spans 14 amino acids. CDR3 nucleotides: TGTGCCAGCAGCCAAGCAGGGTCAGGAAACACCATATATTTT. This encodes CASSQAGSGNTIYF.

The CDR3 reads CASSFVPGQSKEQYF. CDR3 bases: TGCGCCAGCAGTTTTGTACCGGGACAGAGTAAGGAGCAGTACTTC. The chain carries TRBV5-1 and TRBJ2-7; 7 bases are shared with TRBD1. V gave up 5 bases and J gave up 7 bases; unmatched junction bases: 15. Germline V lookup: CDR1 SGHRS, CDR2 YFSETQ. The CDR3 covers 15 residues.

The chain couples TRBV3-1 (or the pseudogene TRBV3-2) to TRBJ1-6; maybe TRBD1 (6 bases). This CDR3 has 15 amino acids. Trimming took 2 bases from V and 6 from J, leaving 11 bases between them. Germline V gene data show CDR1 as LGHDT and CDR2 as YNNKEL (reference sequence). The CDR3 region has the DNA TGTGCCAGCAGCCAACCAGGGGTGGTTAATTCACCCCTCCACTTT. This sequence encodes CASSQPGVVNSPLHF.

V and J are TRBV19 and TRBJ1-1; 7 bases fit TRBD1. This CDR3 comprises 17 residues. Trimming at V came to 1 base and at J to 6 bases, leaving 14 bases not matched to a gene. Germline V gene lookup returns CDR1 LNHDA and CDR2 SQIVND (reference sequence). The CDR3 DNA sequence: TGTGCCAGTAGTATAGGAGTGGGACAGACGACAACACCTGAAGCTTTCTTT. Translating gives CASSIGVGQTTTPEAFF.

The gene calls are TRBV6-2 or TRBV6-3 and TRBJ1-1, with a possible D match to TRBD1 (5 bases). Per germline, CDR1 MNHEY and CDR2 SVGEGT. The CDR3 length is 17 residues. V gave up 0 bases and J gave up 1 base, with 15 bases separating them. In DNA form, the CDR3 reads TGTGCCAGCAGTTACTCGATAGGTGACAGAGAGAACACTGAAGCTTTCTTT. It codes for CASSYSIGDRENTEAFF.

The CDR3 region is CASSLQSGSNQPQHF. CDR3 in DNA: TGCGCCAGCAGCTTACAATCAGGTAGCAATCAGCCCCAGCATTTT. The rearrangement links TRBV5-1 to TRBJ1-5; D gene unclear. In germline, CDR1 is SGHRS, CDR2 YFSETQ. The CDR3 covers 15 residues. Trimming left V 2 bases short and J 0 bases short, with 9 bases between.

This clone turned up a few times. The chain couples TRBV18 to TRBJ1-4, with 9 bases fitting TRBD1. V was clipped by 1 base and J by 6 bases; unmatched bases: 6. Germline-derived CDR1 and CDR2 are KGHSH and LQKENI. CDR3 length: 16 amino acids. CDR3 protein: CASSPQGQGLDEKLFF. In nucleotides, the CDR3 is TGTGCCAGCTCACCACAGGGACAGGGTCTTGATGAAAAACTGTTTTTT.

The V and J genes are TRBV19 and TRBJ1-2, with D possibly matching TRBD1 (6 bases). V lost 4 bases, J lost 4 bases, and 16 bases lay in between. CDR3 length: 15 amino acids. The germline CDR1 and CDR2 sequences are LNHDA and SQIVND (reference sequence). The CDR3: CASSKKGEGGYGYTF. The CDR3 DNA reads TGTGCCAGTAGTAAGAAGGGGGAGGGAGGCTATGGCTACACCTTC.

Here the CDR3 DNA reads TGTGCCAGCAGTTTAGATGGGGACATTTTGAATGGCTACACCTTC. This codes for CASSLDGDILNGYTF. J is TRBJ1-2 and V is TRBV6-5; maybe TRBD1 (6 bases). V gave up 4 bases and J gave up 6 bases, with 18 bases separating them. CDR3 length: 15 amino acids. Looked up from germline, CDR1 is MNHEY and CDR2 is SVGAGI.

This clone came up a few times. The chain recombines TRBV3-1 (or the pseudogene TRBV3-2) with TRBJ2-7; the match to TRBD2 covers 8 bases. Per germline, CDR1 LGHDT and CDR2 YNNKEL (reference sequence). The CDR3 spans 18 residues. Germline trimming cut 0 bases from V and 0 bases from J; bases unmatched to any gene: 10. DNA of the CDR3: TGTGCCAGCAGCCAAGAGGGAAGCGGGGGCCCTCGCTCCTACGAGCAGTACTTC. Translated, it gives CASSQEGSGGPRSYEQYF.

Only one count was recorded for this clone. Other DNA sequences in this sample translate to the same CDR3. V gene TRBV7-2 combines with J gene TRBJ2-5, with unresolved D. The CDR3 totals 13 residues. Trimming took off 1 base at V and 2 bases at J, with 5 bases between the two ends. Germline values: CDR1 SGHTA, CDR2 FQGNSA. This CDR3 reads CASSLGAQETQYF. The CDR3 DNA reads TGTGCCAGCAGCTTAGGGGCACAAGAGACCCAGTACTTC.

The chain uses TRBV3-1 (or the pseudogene TRBV3-2) and TRBJ2-2; 15 bases are a match to TRBD2. This CDR3 spans 18 amino acids. The germline V gene has CDR1 LGHDT and CDR2 YNNKEL (reference sequence). With V trimmed by 4 bases and J by 5 bases, 8 bases remained unmatched. This CDR3 reads CASSRGLAGGPGTGELFF. The CDR3 DNA reads TGTGCCAGCAGCCGTGGACTAGCGGGGGGGCCGGGTACCGGGGAGCTGTTTTTT.

The chain carries TRBV5-6 and TRBJ1-2, with D unclear. Germline assignment: CDR1 SGHDT and CDR2 YYEEEE. V gave up 0 bases and J gave up 0 bases, with 12 bases separating them. This CDR3 comprises 16 residues. CDR3 sequence (DNA): TGTGCCAGCAGCTTGGACTGGGCCGGGGCTAACTATGGCTACACCTTC. Translating it yields CASSLDWAGANYGYTF.

The genes are TRBV6-5 and TRBJ1-1, with D maybe TRBD1 (5 bases). Germline-derived CDR1 and CDR2 are MNHEY and SVGAGI. The V end was cut by 9 bases, the J end by 6 bases, with 17 bases between. The CDR3 is 13 residues long. For the CDR3, the DNA is TGTGCCAGTAGCAGGGATGGTAGTTCTGAAGCTTTCTTT. Translating it yields CASSRDGSSEAFF.